Sequencing of this T cell receptor (beta chain) was carried out in a study of T cells in Graves' hyperthyroidism and ophthalmopathy. General study findings and limits: Blood also carried most thyroid clonotypes expanded above 0.001. Ophthalmopathy, as predicted by the model, came a median roughly 6.3 months after the prediction.

The germline V gene encodes CDR1 KGHDR and CDR2 SFDVKD. CDR3 length: 13 amino acids. V lost 5 bases to trimming and J lost 1 base, with 8 bases between them. The CDR3 regions of TCR beta were amplified from RNA transcripts. HTBI primers were employed in a first-round RT-PCR of the TCR CDR3. MiXCR, applied by TCRdb to the multiplex PCR reads, yields one record per CDR3 protein. Here the sample spans some 600,000 distinct CDR3 sequences, under 60% being singletons. Uncontrolled infection, other autoimmune disease, pregnancy or lactation excluded patients. Diagnoses were established using clinical symptoms, serum thyroxine and TRAb, thyroid ultrasound and orbital computed tomography. Regarding this clonotype: Its antigen is as yet unknown.

The sequencing sample was made of peripheral blood or thyroid tissue (not recorded which). The receptor's source is a woman younger than 30 with Graves' hyperthyroidism. This chain uses TRBV24-1 with TRBJ2-7; D is unresolved. The CDR3 spells CATSAGPSYEQYF. The CDR3 DNA sequence: TGTGCCACCAGTGCGGGCCCGTCCTACGAGCAGTACTTC.